Sequencing of this TCR beta chain was carried out in a study of control samples from healthy donors and cancer patients. Some clones are missing from TCRdb's copy, which holds only in-frame ones; the method was immunoSEQ multiplex PCR. The sample carries over 85,000 clones, 70% to 90% recorded once. A single count supports this clone. Germline CDR1 is GTSNPN and CDR2 is SVGIG (reference sequence). This CDR3 spans 13 amino acids. Trimming left V 5 bases short and J 7 bases short, with 12 bases between. This clonotype was obtained from a woman aged 50 to 60 with colorectal cancer. The chain combines TRBV30 with TRBJ1-6; D is unclear. The sequenced sample was PBMCs. The CDR3 region is CAWGEGGNSPLHF. In nucleotides, the CDR3 is TGTGCCTGGGGTGAGGGTGGGAATTCACCCCTCCACTTT.